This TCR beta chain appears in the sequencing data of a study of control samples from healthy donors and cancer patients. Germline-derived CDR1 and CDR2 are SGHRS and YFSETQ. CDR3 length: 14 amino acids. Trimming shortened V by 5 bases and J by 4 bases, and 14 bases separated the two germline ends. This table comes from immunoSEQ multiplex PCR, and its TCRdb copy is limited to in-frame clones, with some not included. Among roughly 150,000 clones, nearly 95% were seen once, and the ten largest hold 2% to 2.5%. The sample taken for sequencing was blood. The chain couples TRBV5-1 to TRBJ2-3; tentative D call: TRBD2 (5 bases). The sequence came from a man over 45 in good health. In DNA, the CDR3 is TGCGCCAGCAGTACCCAGGCCGGGGCAGATACGCAGTATTTT. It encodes CASSTQAGADTQYF.